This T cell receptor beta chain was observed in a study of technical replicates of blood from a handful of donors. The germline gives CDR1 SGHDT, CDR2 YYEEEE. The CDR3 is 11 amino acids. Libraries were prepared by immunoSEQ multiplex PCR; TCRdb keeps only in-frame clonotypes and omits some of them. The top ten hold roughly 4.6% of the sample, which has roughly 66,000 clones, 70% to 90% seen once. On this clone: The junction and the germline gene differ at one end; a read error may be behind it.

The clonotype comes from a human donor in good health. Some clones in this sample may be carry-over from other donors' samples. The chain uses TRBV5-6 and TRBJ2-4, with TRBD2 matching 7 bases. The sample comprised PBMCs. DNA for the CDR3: TGTGCCAGCAGCCAGCGGGACTCCACGTGGTTC. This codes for CASSQRDSTWF.